This T cell receptor beta chain was sequenced for a study of response to subunit inactivated influenza vaccine. This clonotype was picked up one time. What it binds is unknown. Study-wide results and limits: The authors put forward the suggestion that each seasonal influenza vaccination may bring in only a limited number of new T cells.

The CDR3 has 15 amino acids. CDR1 is SGHDN and CDR2 is FVKESK in the germline V gene. The V gene end was trimmed by 4 bases and the J gene end by 3 bases; junction bases not matched to a gene: 8. A single record per CDR3 protein comes from TCRdb applying MiXCR to the RT-PCR reads. The table has hundreds of thousands of distinct CDR3 sequences, 14% seen once. The rearrangement joins TRBV14 to TRBJ2-7, with 8 bases lining up with TRBD1. The sample in question was PBMCs from blood, obtained 14 days before vaccination. This receptor was identified in a man in his forties or fifties who received an inactivated influenza vaccine. The CDR3 is CASSPRDRSNYEQYF. The CDR3 region has the DNA TGTGCCAGCAGCCCCCGGGACAGGTCAAACTACGAGCAGTACTTC.